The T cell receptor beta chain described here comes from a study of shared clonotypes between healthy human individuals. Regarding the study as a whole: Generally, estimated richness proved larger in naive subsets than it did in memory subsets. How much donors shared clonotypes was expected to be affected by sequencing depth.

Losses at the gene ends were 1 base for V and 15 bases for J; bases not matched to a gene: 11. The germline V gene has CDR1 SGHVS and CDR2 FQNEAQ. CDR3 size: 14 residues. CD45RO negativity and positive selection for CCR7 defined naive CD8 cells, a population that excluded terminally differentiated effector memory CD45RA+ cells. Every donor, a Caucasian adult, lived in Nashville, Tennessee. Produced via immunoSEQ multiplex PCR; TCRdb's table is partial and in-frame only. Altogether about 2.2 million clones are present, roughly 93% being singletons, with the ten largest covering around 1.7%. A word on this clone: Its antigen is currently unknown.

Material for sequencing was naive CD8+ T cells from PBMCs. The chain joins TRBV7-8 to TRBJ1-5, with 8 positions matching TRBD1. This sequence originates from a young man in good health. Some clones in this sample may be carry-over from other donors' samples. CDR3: CASSLEADREGRHF. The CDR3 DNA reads TGTGCCAGCAGCTTAGAAGCGGACAGGGAAGGAAGGCATTTT.